The T cell receptor beta chain under discussion was sequenced for a study of lymphopenia after photon versus proton radiotherapy. Germline lookup yields CDR1 MGHDK and CDR2 SYGVNS. Losses at the gene ends were 7 bases for V and 6 bases for J; bases not matched to a gene: 9. The CDR3 has 14 residues. Sequencing used immunoSEQ multiplex PCR; TCRdb keeps in-frame clones, though not all of them. This table has 30,000 to 40,000 clones, about 90% appearing once. General study findings and limits: Under photons, naive T cells and diversity fell while effector/memory populations rose. Oligoclonal CD8+ Temra expansion after nadir drove photon patients' diversity drop. Only patients who died were analyzed for survival; proton advantage is unproven.

Of note for this clone: Its antigen is unidentified.

The sample in question was peripheral blood, obtained from a patient treated with photon-based radiotherapy. This rearrangement joins TRBV25-1 to TRBJ2-7; 10 bases are shared with TRBD1. The clonotype comes from a man in his sixties with cholangiocarcinoma. CDR3 in DNA: TGTGCCAGCACTGGACAGGGGGGGGATGGCGAGCAGTACTTC. Residues: CASTGQGGDGEQYF.